The 17 T cell receptor beta chains below all came from one sample that was sequenced in a study of T-cell reconstitution after alpha-beta-depleted transplantation in children (dated by TCRdb to the mid-2010s). Taken with the paper, the label for time point translates to: day 60 (about 2 months) after transplantation. Explained via the paper, the treatment or condition label denotes: allogeneic hematopoietic cell transplantation with graft depleted of TCRalphabeta T cells and CD19 B cells. Library method: PCR. These reads were obtained on an Illumina HiSeq 2500. TCR library preparation used molecular barcoding, with unique molecular identifiers applied to normalize quantification of the TCRbeta repertoire. The public reads were reanalyzed by TCRdb: fastp trimming at Q25, MiXCR alignment, in-frame beta chains only. Each CDR3 protein gets just one entry, which takes the most common genes and DNA from the rows behind it. Within this sample are 97,000 or so distinct CDR3 sequences, with approximately 5.4% of them counted one time only. More than 5.5% of the sample is held by the ten biggest clonotypes.

The sample here was PBMCs, mostly from graft donor cells, taken 60 days after TCRalphabeta/CD19-depleted stem cell transplant. The origin of the receptors is a female patient aged 2 to 10 who had a stem cell transplant for Fanconi anemia, so the T cells may come from the graft donor.

This clonotype was recorded a few times. V usage is TRBV5-1 and J usage is TRBJ2-1; D uncertain. The CDR3 contains 17 residues. In germline, CDR1 is SGHRS, CDR2 YFSETQ. Trimming took 2 bases from V and 8 from J, leaving 23 bases between them. CDR3 coding DNA: TGCGCCAGCAGCTTCCGTAGTTTTCTAACTACATTCGATGAGCAGTTCTTC. Protein product: CASSFRSFLTTFDEQFF. Complete variable domain (other parts from reference TRBV5-1 and TRBJ2-1): KAGVTQTPRYLIKTRGQQVTLSCSPISGHRSVSWYQQTPGQGLQFLFEYFSETQRNKGNFPGRFSGRQFSNSRSEMNVSTLELGDSALYLCASSFRSFLTTFDEQFFGPGTRLTVL.

This clonotype ranks as medium-sized. The chain combines TRBV7-8 with TRBJ2-2; 9 bases fit TRBD1. From germline, CDR1 is SGHVS and CDR2 FQNEAQ. The ends lost 3 bases at V and 6 bases at J; junction bases unmatched: 2. The CDR3 covers 14 residues. Written as DNA, the CDR3 is TGTGCCAGCAGCTTTACAGGGGGCCCCGGGGAGCTGTTTTTT. It encodes CASSFTGGPGELFF.

The table lists this clonotype with many counts. V and J are TRBV29-1 and TRBJ2-7; D possibly uses TRBD1 or TRBD2 (5 bases each). Trimming took 4 bases from V and 3 from J, leaving 7 bases between them. The germline V gene encodes CDR1 SQVTM and CDR2 ANQGSEA. The CDR3 has 11 amino acids. The chain's CDR3 is CSVGDLYEQYF. The CDR3 nucleotides read TGCAGCGTTGGGGACCTCTACGAGCAGTACTTC.

This clonotype was seen many times. The V call is TRBV30, the J call TRBJ2-7; D ambiguous. Looked up from germline, CDR1 is GTSNPN and CDR2 is SVGIG (reference sequence). V lost 0 bases, J lost 2 bases, and 8 bases lay in between. The length of the CDR3 is 13 residues. The CDR3 nucleotides read TGTGCCTGGAGTGTCGGCATTCCCTACGAGCAGTACTTC. It specifies CAWSVGIPYEQYF.

This clonotype has a count of ten or more. V and J are TRBV20-1 and TRBJ2-5, with a possible D match to TRBD2 (5 bases). CDR3 size: 15 residues. Trimming removed 2 bases at V and 2 bases at J, with 15 bases between. From germline, CDR1 is DFQATT and CDR2 SNEGSKA (reference sequence). The CDR3 DNA is TGCAGTGCTAGAAGATGGAGGCAGGATCAAGAGACCCAGTACTTC. The encoded protein is CSARRWRQDQETQYF.

This clonotype was recorded many times. The gene calls are TRBV4-2 and TRBJ1-2; TRBD1 matches at 9 bases. V dropped 3 bases and J dropped 2; count of bases not matched to a gene: 1. This CDR3 has 14 residues. Per the germline V gene, CDR1 is LGHNA and CDR2 is YNFKEQ. The CDR3 DNA reads as TGTGCCAGCAGCCAGGACAGGGGAAACTATGGCTACACCTTC. This encodes CASSQDRGNYGYTF.

This clonotype was detected many times. The gene calls are TRBV20-1 and TRBJ2-7; either TRBD1 or TRBD2 may supply D (5 bases each). The CDR3 has 15 residues. Germline CDR1 DFQATT, CDR2 SNEGSKA (reference sequence). Trimming removed 0 bases from V and 2 bases from J, with 14 bases in between. In nucleotides, the CDR3 is TGCAGTGCTAGAGATGAGGGGAGTAGTCCCTACGAGCAGTACTTC. It codes for CSARDEGSSPYEQYF.

The rearrangement uses TRBV7-2 and TRBJ1-1; 8 positions agree with TRBD1. The CDR3 covers 15 residues. Germline V gene data show CDR1 as SGHTA and CDR2 as FQGNSA. The J segment lost 6 bases and the V segment lost 7 bases, leaving 13 bases of the junction unmatched. CDR3 sequence reads: CASTYGRGLSAEAFF. The CDR3 DNA follows: TGTGCCAGCACCTACGGCAGGGGGCTATCCGCTGAAGCTTTCTTT.

There are many counts of this clonotype. V and J are TRBV29-1 and TRBJ1-2, with 10 positions matching TRBD1. Germline trimming cut 0 bases from V and 5 bases from J; bases unmatched to any gene: 9. The V gene's germline CDR1 is SQVTM and CDR2 ANQGSEA. The CDR3 covers 16 residues. The CDR3 DNA reads as TGCAGCGTTGAAGATCATGAGGGACAGGGGCCTTATGGCTACACCTTC. Its translation: CSVEDHEGQGPYGYTF.

The table lists this clonotype with many counts. The CDR3 coding sequence is TGTGCCAGCACCCGTACAGAGACCCAGTACTTC. It specifies CASTRTETQYF. The chain employs TRBV7-2 and TRBJ2-5, with D hard to call. The germline V gene has CDR1 SGHTA and CDR2 FQGNSA. CDR3 length: 11 amino acids. The V end lost 7 bases, the J end lost 4 bases, and 7 bases lay between the germline ends. Full variable domain (outside the CDR3, taken from reference TRBV7-2 and TRBJ2-5): GAGVSQSPSNKVTEKGKDVELRCDPISGHTALYWYRQSLGQGLEFLIYFQGNSAPDKSGLPSDRFSAERTGGSVSTLTIQRTQQEDSAVYLCASTRTETQYFGPGTRLLVL.

This clonotype has only a few counts. The CDR3 DNA is TGTGCCAGCAGGAGAGACAGGGGGGCTGACGAGCAGTACTTC. Its translation: CASRRDRGADEQYF. The chain links TRBV7-2 to TRBJ2-7, with 9 positions matching TRBD1. With V trimmed by 6 bases and J by 5 bases, 8 bases remained unmatched. The CDR3 runs to 14 residues. Per the germline V gene, CDR1 is SGHTA and CDR2 is FQGNSA. The variable domain in full, with the rest retrieved from reference TRBV7-2 and TRBJ2-7, is GAGVSQSPSNKVTEKGKDVELRCDPISGHTALYWYRQSLGQGLEFLIYFQGNSAPDKSGLPSDRFSAERTGGSVSTLTIQRTQQEDSAVYLCASRRDRGADEQYFGPGTRLTVT.

In this sample, this clonotype turned up many times. The J gene is TRBJ2-1, the V gene TRBV14, with TRBD2 as a possible D gene (6 bases). The length of the CDR3 is 14 residues. From germline, CDR1 is SGHDN and CDR2 FVKESK. V lost 4 bases to trimming and J lost 8 bases, with 15 bases between them. The CDR3 region has the DNA TGTGCCAGCAGCCGTACTAGCTGGGCGGATGAGCAGTTCTTC. It yields the protein CASSRTSWADEQFF.

The chain has TRBV18 and TRBJ2-7; 8 positions match TRBD1. The junction had 25 bases not matched to a gene; V was cut back by 3 bases and J by 0 bases. The CDR3 sequence is 22 residues long. Looked up from germline, CDR1 is KGHSH and CDR2 is LQKENI. The CDR3 loop reads CASSPLGQGRLAGPGSSYEQYF. As DNA, the CDR3 is TGTGCCAGCTCACCCTTAGGACAGGGTCGGTTGGCGGGGCCAGGGAGCTCCTACGAGCAGTACTTC.

This clonotype has ten or more counts. J is TRBJ2-1 and V is TRBV11-2; 7 bases agree with TRBD1. The CDR3 spans 14 residues. Germline lookup yields CDR1 SGHAT and CDR2 FQNNGV. With V trimmed by 7 bases and J by 8 bases, 11 bases remained unmatched. The CDR3 bases are TGTGCCAGCACCCCCTTAGGGGGCCGGTATGAGCAGTTCTTC. This gives the protein CASTPLGGRYEQFF.

Many counts were recorded for this clonotype. The genes are TRBV5-1 and TRBJ2-3; a weak D match, TRBD2 (6 bases). The germline V gene encodes CDR1 SGHRS and CDR2 YFSETQ. The CDR3 extends over 14 amino acids. The germline V and J ends were trimmed by 5 bases and 2 bases, with 12 bases remaining between them. DNA of the CDR3: TGCGCCAGCAGTAGCGGCCGGTTCACAGATACGCAGTATTTT. Translated, it gives CASSSGRFTDTQYF.

This clonotype was found a few times. This rearrangement joins TRBV28 to TRBJ2-3; TRBD2 matches at 10 bases. With 1 base clipped from V and 2 bases from J, the junction kept 6 bases outside the gene matches. This CDR3 is 17 amino acids long. CDR1 and CDR2 (germline): MDHEN, SYDVKM. The CDR3 DNA is TGTGCCAGCAGTTTATCGCCCGGACTAGCGGTCACAGATACGCAGTATTTT. The encoded protein is CASSLSPGLAVTDTQYF.

V gene TRBV15 combines with J gene TRBJ2-5, with D uncertain. The CDR3 has 15 residues. In germline, CDR1 is LNHNV, CDR2 YYDKDF (reference sequence). V was clipped by 3 bases and J by 1 base, with 12 bases between them. This CDR3 is CATSRFGLPQETQYF. The CDR3 DNA is TGTGCCACCAGCAGGTTCGGGCTACCCCAAGAGACCCAGTACTTC.